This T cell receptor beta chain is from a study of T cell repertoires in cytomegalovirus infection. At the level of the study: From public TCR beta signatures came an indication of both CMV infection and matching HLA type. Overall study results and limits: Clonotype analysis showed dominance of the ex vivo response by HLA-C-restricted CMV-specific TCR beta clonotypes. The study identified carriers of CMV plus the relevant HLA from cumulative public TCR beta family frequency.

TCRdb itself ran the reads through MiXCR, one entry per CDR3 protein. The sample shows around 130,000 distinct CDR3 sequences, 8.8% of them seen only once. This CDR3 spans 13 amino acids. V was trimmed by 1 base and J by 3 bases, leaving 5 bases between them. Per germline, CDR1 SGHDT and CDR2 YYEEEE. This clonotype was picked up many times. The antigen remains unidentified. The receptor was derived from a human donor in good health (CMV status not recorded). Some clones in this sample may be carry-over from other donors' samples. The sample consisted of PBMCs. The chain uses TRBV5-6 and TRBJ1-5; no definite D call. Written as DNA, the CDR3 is TGTGCCAGCAGCTTGAGCCCCAATCAGCCCCAGCATTTT. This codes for CASSLSPNQPQHF.